This T cell receptor beta chain was captured in a study of blood T cells in healthy people across ages. Study conclusions and caveats: Diversity of TCR beta per million T cells declined in a roughly linear way with age.

It was with a sample-barcoded 5' primer and a J-beta primer mix that a second PCR of about 6 to 12 cycles was run. MiXCR was run by TCRdb on the 5' RACE reads, yielding one entry per CDR3 protein. The sample holds roughly 800,000 distinct CDR3 sequences, 20% to 25% seen once. With respect to this clonotype: Antigen specificity is unknown.

This sample also appeared in a second study, on T cells of mothers and their children.

The source material was blood. The receptor was derived from a boy younger than 18 in good health.

In DNA, the CDR3 is TGCAGCGTTGAGGGTGGATGGGGGAACCGTGAGCAGTTCTTC. Translated: CSVEGGWGNREQFF. V gene TRBV29-1 combines with J gene TRBJ2-1; either TRBD1 or TRBD2 may supply D (5 bases each). The germline CDR1 and CDR2 sequences are SQVTM and ANQGSEA. V shed 3 bases and J shed 9 bases, with 18 bases lying between them. The CDR3 loop spans 14 amino acids.